The 32 T cell receptor beta chains below come from one sample, sequenced in a study of blood T cell repertoires in COVID-19. This table comes from immunoSEQ multiplex PCR, and its TCRdb copy is limited to in-frame clones, with some not included. The sample has under 300,000 clones; roughly 89% are singletons. Sequenced: peripheral blood. These receptors were obtained from a middle-aged man with acute or convalescent COVID-19.

The chain employs TRBV5-1 and TRBJ2-2, with D unresolved. V was cut by 5 bases and J by 1 base, with 18 bases left in between. The CDR3 is 17 residues long. The germline V gene has CDR1 SGHRS and CDR2 YFSETQ. CDR3 amino acids: CASSYTPPTENTGELFF. DNA of the CDR3: TGCGCCAGCAGTTACACCCCTCCAACAGAGAACACCGGGGAGCTGTTTTTT.

This clone was found once. This chain uses TRBV3-1 (or the pseudogene TRBV3-2) with TRBJ2-3, with TRBD2 identical over 7 bases. Germline CDR1 reads LGHDT; CDR2 reads YNNKEL (reference sequence). The CDR3 loop spans 15 amino acids. V gave up 4 bases and J gave up 2 bases; unmatched junction bases: 6. The CDR3 reads CASSPRLADTDTQYF. The CDR3 region has the DNA TGTGCCAGCAGCCCCCGGCTAGCGGACACAGATACGCAGTATTTT.

The V and J genes are TRBV19 and TRBJ1-4; 8 nucleotides agree with TRBD1. CDR1 and CDR2 from the germline V gene are LNHDA and SQIVND (reference sequence). The junction had 11 bases not matched to a gene; V was cut back by 6 bases and J by 5 bases. The CDR3 is 16 residues long. The CDR3 DNA is TGTGCCAGTAGATCCGTGGGACAGGAGAGAAATGAAAAACTGTTTTTT. This translates into CASRSVGQERNEKLFF.

This clone was found once. The chain couples TRBV7-3 to TRBJ2-3; D may be TRBD2 (5 bases). V lost 6 bases, J lost 2 bases, and 9 bases lay in between. This CDR3 is built from 13 residues. Germline loops: CDR1 SGHTA, CDR2 FQGTGA. Here the CDR3 reads CASRRAYTDTQYF. The CDR3 coding sequence is TGTGCCAGCAGGAGGGCCTACACAGATACGCAGTATTTT.

The rearrangement joins TRBV5-4 to TRBJ2-4; D is undetermined. This CDR3 comprises 15 residues. Trimming took off 0 bases at V and 1 base at J, with 8 bases between the two ends. Germline loops: CDR1 SGHNT, CDR2 YYREEE (reference sequence). DNA of the CDR3: TGTGCCAGCAGCTTGGTCGCCGGGGCCAAAAACATTCAGTACTTC. Its translation is CASSLVAGAKNIQYF. The variable domain in full, with the rest retrieved from reference TRBV5-4 and TRBJ2-4, is ETGVTQSPTHLIKTRGQQVTLRCSSQSGHNTVSWYQQALGQGPQFIFQYYREEENGRGNFPPRFSGLQFPNYSSELNVNALELDDSALYLCASSLVAGAKNIQYFGAGTRLSVL.

Regarding this clone: This sample also contains other DNA sequences that code for the same CDR3. The chain couples TRBV2 to TRBJ2-1; 8 positions match TRBD1. J gave up 10 bases and V 6 bases, and 5 bases lay outside the gene matches. CDR3 length: 12 residues. Germline V lookup: CDR1 SNHLY, CDR2 FYNNEI. DNA for the CDR3: TGTGCCAGCAGAGGACAGGGAAACGAGCAGTTCTTC. Translation: CASRGQGNEQFF. Full variable domain (missing parts from reference TRBV2 and TRBJ2-1): EPEVTQTPSHQVTQMGQEVILRCVPISNHLYFYWYRQILGQKVEFLVSFYNNEISEKSEIFDDQFSVERPDGSNFTLKIRSTKLEDSAMYFCASRGQGNEQFFGPGTRLTVL.

This sequence joins TRBV19 and TRBJ2-7, with D possibly matching TRBD1 (6 bases). Germline V gene data show CDR1 as LNHDA and CDR2 as SQIVND (reference sequence). There are 15 residues in the CDR3. V gave up 1 base and J gave up 4 bases, with 14 bases separating them. The CDR3 loop is CASSIVADRRYEQYF. In DNA, the CDR3 is TGTGCCAGTAGTATAGTCGCGGACAGACGATACGAGCAGTACTTC.

This clone showed up just once. The DNA of the CDR3 is TGTGCCAGCAGCTTAGATCGACTCTACACGAGTAATGAAAAACTGTTTTTT. Amino acid sequence: CASSLDRLYTSNEKLFF. V is TRBV7-9 and J is TRBJ1-4; D gene ambiguous. This CDR3 is 17 amino acids long. Trimming left V 1 base short and J 4 bases short, with 16 bases between. Looked up from germline, CDR1 is SEHNR and CDR2 is FQNEAQ (reference sequence).

CDR3 amino acids: CASSLGVGKGGVEAFF. The CDR3 DNA follows: TGTGCCAGCAGCTTAGGCGTGGGGAAAGGCGGGGTTGAAGCTTTCTTT. This chain connects TRBV7-6 to TRBJ1-1; no firm D call. V gave up 1 base and J gave up 7 bases, with 19 bases separating them. CDR3 size: 16 residues. Germline CDR1 is SGHVS and CDR2 is FNYEAQ.

The chain employs TRBV10-1 and TRBJ1-2, with D perhaps matching TRBD1 (6 bases). The V gene's germline CDR1 is WNHNN and CDR2 SYGVQD (reference sequence). CDR3 length: 13 residues. The V end lost 6 bases, the J end lost 9 bases, and 17 bases lay between the germline ends. In DNA form, the CDR3 reads TGCGCCAGCAGCGCCTCAGGGGCCTCTCGCTACACCTTC. Amino acid sequence: CASSASGASRYTF.

The chain employs TRBV6-1 and TRBJ2-2; tentatively, D is TRBD2 (6 bases). V lost 4 bases, J lost 1 base, and 13 bases lay in between. The CDR3 loop spans 16 amino acids. The germline V gene encodes CDR1 MNHNS and CDR2 SASEGT. The CDR3 sequence is CASSGMLAQNTGELFF. The CDR3 bases are TGTGCCAGCAGTGGTATGCTAGCGCAGAACACCGGGGAGCTGTTTTTT.

Written as DNA, the CDR3 is TGTGCCAGCAGCCAAGAAAGAGGGACGCAGTATTTT. Protein sequence: CASSQERGTQYF. The chain employs TRBV4-2 and TRBJ2-3, with a weak D call TRBD2 (5 bases). Germline values: CDR1 LGHNA, CDR2 YNFKEQ. The V and J ends lost 0 bases and 9 bases respectively, with 7 bases between them. There are 12 residues in the CDR3.

This clone was seen once. This rearrangement joins TRBV6-1 to TRBJ1-1; 8 bases are a match to TRBD1. Germline values: CDR1 MNHNS, CDR2 SASEGT. After removal of 2 bases from V and 5 bases from J, the junction contained 4 bases not matched to a gene. This CDR3 is built from 14 residues. CDR3 DNA: TGTGCCAGCAGTGAATCAGGGGGCAGGACTGAAGCTTTCTTT. Its translation is CASSESGGRTEAFF.

The chain is built from TRBV5-1 and TRBJ2-2; 10 bases are a match to TRBD1. With V trimmed by 6 bases and J by 4 bases, 9 bases remained unmatched. CDR3 length: 16 residues. CDR1 SGHRS and CDR2 YFSETQ come from the germline V gene. The CDR3 sequence: CASKLLGQGSTGELFF. In DNA, the CDR3 is TGCGCCAGCAAGTTGTTGGGACAGGGGTCCACCGGGGAGCTGTTTTTT. The full variable domain, completed using reference TRBV5-1 and TRBJ2-2, is KAGVTQTPRYLIKTRGQQVTLSCSPISGHRSVSWYQQTPGQGLQFLFEYFSETQRNKGNFPGRFSGRQFSNSRSEMNVSTLELGDSALYLCASKLLGQGSTGELFFGEGSRLTVL.

The V call is TRBV12-3 or TRBV12-4, the J call TRBJ1-3; D is unclear. The CDR3 is 13 amino acids. Trimming removed 10 bases from V and 0 bases from J, with 10 bases in between. The CDR3 reads CAIGGDSGNTIYF. The DNA of the CDR3 is TGTGCCATCGGCGGTGACTCTGGAAACACCATATATTTT.

The chain combines TRBV30 with TRBJ2-7; 7 positions match TRBD2. V lost 4 bases, J lost 3 bases, and 9 bases stayed unmatched. Germline V lookup: CDR1 GTSNPN, CDR2 SVGIG (reference sequence). The CDR3 contains 14 residues. The CDR3: CAWTRGGLYYEQYF. The CDR3 nucleotides are TGTGCCTGGACAAGGGGAGGGCTCTACTACGAGCAGTACTTC.

This clone appeared once. The V and J genes are TRBV12-5 and TRBJ2-7; 8 positions match TRBD1. This CDR3 region has 14 residues. The germline gives CDR1 LGHNT, CDR2 FRNRAP. V shed 1 base, J shed 3 bases, and the junction held 2 bases outside the gene matches. The CDR3 region has the DNA TGTGCTAGTGGTTTGGGGACAGGGAACTACGAGCAGTACTTC. Amino acids: CASGLGTGNYEQYF.

The V gene is TRBV10-1, the J gene TRBJ2-7; 8 bases fit TRBD1. CDR3 length: 15 amino acids. Germline CDR1 reads WNHNN; CDR2 reads SYGVQD (reference sequence). V lost 0 bases to trimming and J lost 0 bases; unmatched junction nucleotides: 1. CDR3 bases: TGCGCCAGCAGTGAGTCCGGGACAGGCTCCTACGAGCAGTACTTC. Translation: CASSESGTGSYEQYF.

The genes are TRBV19 and TRBJ1-5; 7 positions agree with TRBD1. CDR3 length: 14 residues. Germline CDR1 LNHDA, CDR2 SQIVND (reference sequence). V was pared by 5 bases and J by 6 bases, with 7 bases of the junction left unmatched. The DNA for the CDR3 is TGTGCCAGTAGTTCGTGGGACAGACGTCAGCCCCAGCATTTT. This encodes CASSSWDRRQPQHF. Full variable domain (rest looked up from reference TRBV19 and TRBJ1-5): DGGITQSPKYLFRKEGQNVTLSCEQNLNHDAMYWYRQDPGQGLRLIYYSQIVNDFQKGDIAEGYSVSREKKESFPLTVTSAQKNPTAFYLCASSSWDRRQPQHFGDGTRLSIL.

The rearrangement uses TRBV7-2 and TRBJ2-7, with D maybe TRBD1 (5 bases). Trimming shortened V by 3 bases and J by 2 bases, and 11 bases separated the two germline ends. The CDR3 length is 14 residues. In germline, CDR1 is SGHTA, CDR2 FQGNSA. The CDR3 bases are TGTGCCAGCAGCTTTTTCCAGGGCCCCTACGAGCAGTACTTC. This translates into CASSFFQGPYEQYF.

The chain combines TRBV7-9 with TRBJ2-1; tentative D call: TRBD1 (6 bases). The CDR3 extends over 11 amino acids. Germline assignment: CDR1 SEHNR and CDR2 FQNEAQ (reference sequence). The V gene lost 6 bases and the J gene lost 14 bases, with 14 bases spanning the gap. The CDR3 sequence: CASSIPGQEFF. CDR3 DNA sequence: TGTGCCAGCAGTATTCCGGGACAAGAGTTCTTC.

V gene TRBV5-5 combines with J gene TRBJ1-2; no reliable D call. With 0 bases removed from V and 0 bases from J, the gap between germline ends came to 3 bases. From germline, CDR1 is SGHKS and CDR2 YYEKEE (reference sequence). The CDR3 runs 13 residues. CDR3 amino acids: CASSLAANYGYTF. In nucleotides, the CDR3 is TGTGCCAGCAGCTTGGCAGCTAACTATGGCTACACCTTC.

This clone was detected once. V is TRBV19 and J is TRBJ1-1, with D unresolved. Germline lookup yields CDR1 LNHDA and CDR2 SQIVND (reference sequence). The CDR3 length is 15 residues. Trimming left V 5 bases short and J 0 bases short, with 13 bases between. The DNA for the CDR3 is TGTGCCAGTAGTTCCCCCTACGTTATGAACACTGAAGCTTTCTTT. It codes for CASSSPYVMNTEAFF.

The chain links TRBV27 to TRBJ1-1, with D possibly matching TRBD1 (5 bases). Between the trimmed V and J ends, which lost 6 bases and 5 bases, there was a span of 22 bases. CDR1 and CDR2 from the germline V gene are MNHEY and SMNVEV (reference sequence). The CDR3 totals 16 residues. The CDR3 here is CASRREFGGVRTEAFF. Written as DNA, the CDR3 is TGTGCCAGCAGACGAGAATTCGGAGGGGTTAGGACTGAAGCTTTCTTT.

This clone showed up many times. The rearrangement uses TRBV4-1 and TRBJ2-7, with 8 bases that match TRBD2. The germline V gene encodes CDR1 MGHRA and CDR2 YSYEKL. The length of the CDR3 is 13 residues. J lost 5 bases, V lost 3 bases, and 3 bases had no gene match. The CDR3 DNA reads TGCGCCAGCAGCCACCCGGGACTAGACGAGCAGTACTTC. It is translated as CASSHPGLDEQYF.

The chain joins TRBV2 to TRBJ2-1; D may be TRBD2 (5 bases). V lost 6 bases, J lost 10 bases, and 10 bases lay in between. CDR1 is SNHLY and CDR2 is FYNNEI in the germline V gene. This CDR3 contains 11 residues. Here the CDR3 DNA reads TGTGCCAGCAGGGAACAGCGGGAGCAGTTCTTC. It translates to CASREQREQFF.

The chain joins TRBV18 to TRBJ2-2; no reliable D call. The CDR3 contains 15 residues. Germline CDR1 is KGHSH and CDR2 is LQKENI. V was pared by 6 bases and J by 4 bases, with 15 bases between. CDR3 coding DNA: TGTGCCAGCTCGCCAAGTTCGGGTTCCACCGGGGAGCTGTTTTTT. It is translated as CASSPSSGSTGELFF.

The V gene is TRBV7-6, the J gene TRBJ2-7; 9 positions match TRBD1. V lost 0 bases, J lost 2 bases, and 5 bases stayed unmatched. The CDR3 consists of 16 residues. From germline, CDR1 is SGHVS and CDR2 FNYEAQ. As DNA, the CDR3 is TGTGCCAGCAGCTTAGCCCCGGGACAGGGAGCCTACGAGCAGTACTTC. This encodes CASSLAPGQGAYEQYF.

V and J are TRBV12-5 and TRBJ1-5, with D maybe TRBD1 (5 bases). V dropped 5 bases and J dropped 0 bases, with 8 bases sitting between them. This CDR3 has 14 amino acids. The V gene's germline CDR1 is LGHNT and CDR2 FRNRAP. The CDR3 spells CASGVTVSNQPQHF. Written as DNA, the CDR3 is TGTGCTAGTGGTGTGACAGTTAGCAATCAGCCCCAGCATTTT.

V usage is TRBV5-4 and J usage is TRBJ2-6; the D gene is possibly TRBD1 (5 bases). With 0 bases removed from V and 0 bases from J, the gap between germline ends came to 13 bases. This CDR3 spans 18 amino acids. The germline gives CDR1 SGHNT, CDR2 YYREEE (reference sequence). This CDR3 reads CASSLGAGPHSGANVLTF. CDR3 nucleotides: TGTGCCAGCAGCTTGGGGGCAGGGCCCCACTCTGGGGCCAACGTCCTGACTTTC.

The J gene is TRBJ1-2, the V gene TRBV19, with 7 bases matching TRBD1. Germline CDR1 reads LNHDA; CDR2 reads SQIVND (reference sequence). This CDR3 spans 17 amino acids. V gave up 7 bases and J gave up 2 bases; unmatched junction bases: 16. CDR3 amino acids: CASTKHLGGTANYGYTF. The DNA for the CDR3 is TGTGCCAGTACTAAGCACCTTGGGGGGACAGCGAACTATGGCTACACCTTC.

The table lists this clone with many counts. The J gene is TRBJ2-7, the V gene TRBV11-2, with D perhaps TRBD1 (5 bases). The CDR3 consists of 15 residues. V shed 3 bases and J shed 0 bases, with 12 bases lying between them. The germline CDR1 and CDR2 sequences are SGHAT and FQNNGV. CDR3 sequence: CASSLALDNSYEQYF. DNA for the CDR3: TGTGCCAGCAGCTTGGCCTTGGACAACTCCTACGAGCAGTACTTC. The entire variable domain, with the rest obtained from reference TRBV11-2 and TRBJ2-7, is as follows: EAGVAQSPRYKIIEKRQSVAFWCNPISGHATLYWYQQILGQGPKLLIQFQNNGVVDDSQLPKDRFSAERLKGVDSTLKIQPAKLEDSAVYLCASSLALDNSYEQYFGPGTRLTVT.